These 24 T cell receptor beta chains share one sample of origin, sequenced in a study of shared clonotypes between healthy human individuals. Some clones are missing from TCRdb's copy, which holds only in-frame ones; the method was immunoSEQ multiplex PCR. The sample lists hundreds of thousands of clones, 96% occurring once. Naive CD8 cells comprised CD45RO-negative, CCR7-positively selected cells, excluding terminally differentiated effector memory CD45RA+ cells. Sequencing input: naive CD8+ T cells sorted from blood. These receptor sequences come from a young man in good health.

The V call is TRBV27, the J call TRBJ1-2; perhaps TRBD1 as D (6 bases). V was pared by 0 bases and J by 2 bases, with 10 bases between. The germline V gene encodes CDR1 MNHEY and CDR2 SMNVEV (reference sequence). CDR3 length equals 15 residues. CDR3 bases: TGTGCCAGCAGTTTATCGATACAGGGAAACTATGGCTACACCTTC. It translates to CASSLSIQGNYGYTF.

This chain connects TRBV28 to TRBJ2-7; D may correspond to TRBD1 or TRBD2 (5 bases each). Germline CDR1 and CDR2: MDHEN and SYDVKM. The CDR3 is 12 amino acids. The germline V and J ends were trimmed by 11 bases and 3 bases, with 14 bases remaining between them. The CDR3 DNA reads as TGTGCCGGATCCGGGACGGACTACGAGCAGTACTTC. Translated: CAGSGTDYEQYF.

The DNA of the CDR3 is TGTGCCAGCAGGCGGGTCTCCCTGGCTGGCTATGGCTACACCTTC. Its translation: CASRRVSLAGYGYTF. V gene TRBV11-2 combines with J gene TRBJ1-2; D gene unclear. Per germline, CDR1 SGHAT and CDR2 FQNNGV. The CDR3 extends over 15 amino acids. The V and J ends lost 6 bases and 4 bases respectively, with 18 bases between them.

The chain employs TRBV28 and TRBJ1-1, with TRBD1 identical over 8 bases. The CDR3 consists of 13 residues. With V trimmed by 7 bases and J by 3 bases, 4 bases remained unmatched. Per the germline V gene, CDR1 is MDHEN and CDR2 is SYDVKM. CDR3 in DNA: TGTGCCAGCACCAGGGACAGGTACACTGAAGCTTTCTTT. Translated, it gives CASTRDRYTEAFF.

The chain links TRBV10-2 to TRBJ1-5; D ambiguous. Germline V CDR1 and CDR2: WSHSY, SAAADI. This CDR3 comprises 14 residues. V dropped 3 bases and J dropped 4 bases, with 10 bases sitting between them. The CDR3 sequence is CASSDLRENQPQHF. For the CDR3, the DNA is TGCGCCAGCAGTGACTTAAGGGAGAATCAGCCCCAGCATTTT.

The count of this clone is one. The CDR3 protein is CASSQDGSLYGPRDTQYF. CDR3 in DNA: TGTGCCAGCAGCCAAGATGGAAGCCTTTACGGGCCTAGAGATACGCAGTATTTT. The V gene is TRBV14, the J gene TRBJ2-3; D call uncertain. This CDR3 region has 18 residues. The V and J ends lost 0 bases and 5 bases respectively, with 21 bases between them. Germline loops: CDR1 SGHDN, CDR2 FVKESK. Combining the CDR3 with reference TRBV14 and TRBJ2-3 gives the whole variable domain EAGVTQFPSHSVIEKGQTVTLRCDPISGHDNLYWYRRVMGKEIKFLLHFVKESKQDESGMPNNRFLAERTGGTYSTLKVQPAELEDSGVYFCASSQDGSLYGPRDTQYFGPGTRLTVL.

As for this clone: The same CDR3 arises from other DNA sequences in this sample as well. The CDR3, as DNA: TGTGCCAGCAGCTTAGGAACTAGCGGAACCTACGAGCAGTACTTC. This translates into CASSLGTSGTYEQYF. The rearrangement uses TRBV7-9 and TRBJ2-7; 8 bases align to TRBD2. This CDR3 spans 15 amino acids. Germline loops: CDR1 SEHNR, CDR2 FQNEAQ (reference sequence). Trimming removed 1 base from V and 2 bases from J; junction bases left unmatched: 4.

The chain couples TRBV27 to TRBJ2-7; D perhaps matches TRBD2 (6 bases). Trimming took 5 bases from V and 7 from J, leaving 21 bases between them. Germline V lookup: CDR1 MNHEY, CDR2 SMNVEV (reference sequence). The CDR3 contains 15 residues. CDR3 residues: CASSPVVRDFWEQYF. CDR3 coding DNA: TGTGCCAGCAGTCCAGTGGTGAGGGACTTTTGGGAGCAGTACTTC.

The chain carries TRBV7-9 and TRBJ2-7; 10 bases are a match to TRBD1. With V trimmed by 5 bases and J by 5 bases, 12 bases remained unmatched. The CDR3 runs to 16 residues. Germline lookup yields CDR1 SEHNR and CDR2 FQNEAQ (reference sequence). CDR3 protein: CASSPPPDRGSHEQYF. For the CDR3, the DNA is TGTGCCAGCAGCCCCCCCCCGGACAGGGGGTCCCACGAGCAGTACTTC.

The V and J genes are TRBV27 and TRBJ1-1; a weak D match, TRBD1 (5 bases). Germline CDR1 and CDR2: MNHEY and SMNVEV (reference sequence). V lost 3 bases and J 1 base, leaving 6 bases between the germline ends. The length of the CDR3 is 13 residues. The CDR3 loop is CASSFDRNTEAFF. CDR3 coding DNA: TGTGCCAGCAGTTTCGACAGGAACACTGAAGCTTTCTTT.

For the CDR3, the DNA is TGTGCCAGCAGTTTAGAAGGAAACAATGAGCAGTTCTTC. It codes for CASSLEGNNEQFF. J is TRBJ2-1 and V is TRBV27, with D hard to call. The CDR3 loop spans 13 amino acids. Germline V lookup: CDR1 MNHEY, CDR2 SMNVEV (reference sequence). With 2 bases removed from V and 5 bases from J, the gap between germline ends came to 7 bases.

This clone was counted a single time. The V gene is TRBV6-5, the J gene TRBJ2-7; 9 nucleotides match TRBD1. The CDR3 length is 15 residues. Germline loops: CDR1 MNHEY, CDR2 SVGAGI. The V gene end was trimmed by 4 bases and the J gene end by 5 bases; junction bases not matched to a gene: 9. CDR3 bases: TGTGCCAGCAGTTCACCCGGGACAGGGAGAGACGAGCAGTACTTC. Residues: CASSSPGTGRDEQYF.

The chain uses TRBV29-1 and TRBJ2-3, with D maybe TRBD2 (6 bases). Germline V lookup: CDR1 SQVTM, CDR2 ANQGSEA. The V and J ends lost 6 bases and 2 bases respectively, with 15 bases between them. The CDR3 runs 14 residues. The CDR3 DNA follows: TGCAGCGTACTCGGACGGGAGAACACAGATACGCAGTATTTT. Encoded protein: CSVLGRENTDTQYF.

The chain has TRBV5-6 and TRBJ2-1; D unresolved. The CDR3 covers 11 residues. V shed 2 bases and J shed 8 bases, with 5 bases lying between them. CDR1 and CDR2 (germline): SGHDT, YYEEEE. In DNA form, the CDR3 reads TGTGCCAGCAGCTTAGGGTATGAGCAGTTCTTC. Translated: CASSLGYEQFF.

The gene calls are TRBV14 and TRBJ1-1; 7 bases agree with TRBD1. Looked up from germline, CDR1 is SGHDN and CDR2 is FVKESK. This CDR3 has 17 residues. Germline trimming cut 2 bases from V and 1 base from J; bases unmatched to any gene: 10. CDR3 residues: CASSQRGQALPNTEAFF. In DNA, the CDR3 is TGTGCCAGCAGCCAAAGAGGACAGGCCCTTCCGAACACTGAAGCTTTCTTT.

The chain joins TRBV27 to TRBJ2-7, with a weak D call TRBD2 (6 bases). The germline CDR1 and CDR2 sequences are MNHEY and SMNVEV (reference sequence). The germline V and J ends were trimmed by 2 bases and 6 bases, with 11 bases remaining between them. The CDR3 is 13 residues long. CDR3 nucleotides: TGTGCCAGCAGTTTACAGGGAGGCTCCGAGCAGTACTTC. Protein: CASSLQGGSEQYF.

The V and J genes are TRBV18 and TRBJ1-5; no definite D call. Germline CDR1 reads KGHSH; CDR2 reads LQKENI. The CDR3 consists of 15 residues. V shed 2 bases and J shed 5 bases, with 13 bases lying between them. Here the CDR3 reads CASSPSERTYQPQHF. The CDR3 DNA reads TGTGCCAGCTCACCATCCGAGAGGACTTATCAGCCCCAGCATTTT.

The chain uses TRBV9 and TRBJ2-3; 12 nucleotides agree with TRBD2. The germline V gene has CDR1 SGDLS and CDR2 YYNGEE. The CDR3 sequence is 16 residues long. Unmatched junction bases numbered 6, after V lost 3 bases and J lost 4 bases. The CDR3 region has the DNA TGTGCCAGCAGCGGTCGACTAGCGGGAGACTCAGATACGCAGTATTTT. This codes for CASSGRLAGDSDTQYF. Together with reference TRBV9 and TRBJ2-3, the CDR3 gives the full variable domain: DSGVTQTPKHLITATGQRVTLRCSPRSGDLSVYWYQQSLDQGLQFLIQYYNGEERAKGNILERFSAQQFPDLHSELNLSSLELGDSALYFCASSGRLAGDSDTQYFGPGTRLTVL.

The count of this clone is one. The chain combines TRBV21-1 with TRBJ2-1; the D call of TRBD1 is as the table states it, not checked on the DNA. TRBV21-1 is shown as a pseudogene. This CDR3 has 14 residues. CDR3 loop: CASSNGTGGNEQFF. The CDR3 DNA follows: TGTGCCAGCAGCAATGGGACAGGGGGGAATGAGCAGTTCTTC.

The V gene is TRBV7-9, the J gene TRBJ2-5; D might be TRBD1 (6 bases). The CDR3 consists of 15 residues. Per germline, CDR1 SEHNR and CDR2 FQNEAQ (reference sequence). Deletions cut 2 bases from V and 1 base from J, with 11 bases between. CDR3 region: CASSLFTGIQETQYF. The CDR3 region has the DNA TGTGCCAGCAGCTTATTCACAGGGATCCAAGAGACCCAGTACTTC.

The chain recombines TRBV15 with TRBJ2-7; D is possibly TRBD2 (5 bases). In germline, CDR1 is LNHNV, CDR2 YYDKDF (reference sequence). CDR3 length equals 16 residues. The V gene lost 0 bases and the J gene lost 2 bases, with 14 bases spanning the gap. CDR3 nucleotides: TGTGCCACCAGCAGAGATTGGTGGGAGATTGCCTACGAGCAGTACTTC. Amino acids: CATSRDWWEIAYEQYF.

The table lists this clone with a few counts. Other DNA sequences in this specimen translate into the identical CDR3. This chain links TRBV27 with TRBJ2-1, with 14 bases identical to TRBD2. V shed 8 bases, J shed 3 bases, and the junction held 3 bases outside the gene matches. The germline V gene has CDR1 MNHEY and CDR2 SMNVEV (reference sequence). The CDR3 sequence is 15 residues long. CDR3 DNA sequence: TGTGCCAGCCGGGGACTAGCGGGAGTCTACAATGAGCAGTTCTTC. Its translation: CASRGLAGVYNEQFF.

The chain's CDR3 is CASSPAGGRGYTF. The CDR3 DNA reads TGTGCCAGTAGTCCTGCGGGGGGCAGGGGCTACACCTTC. This sequence joins TRBV19 and TRBJ1-2; tentative D call: TRBD1 (6 bases). The CDR3 is 13 residues long. Germline loops: CDR1 LNHDA, CDR2 SQIVND (reference sequence). V was trimmed by 5 bases and J by 8 bases, leaving 15 bases between them.

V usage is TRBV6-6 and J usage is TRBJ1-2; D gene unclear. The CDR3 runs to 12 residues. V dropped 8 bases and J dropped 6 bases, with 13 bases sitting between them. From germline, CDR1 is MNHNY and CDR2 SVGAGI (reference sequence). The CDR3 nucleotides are TGTGCCAGCGACGGACCTTCGGATGGCTACACCTTC. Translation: CASDGPSDGYTF.